Below are 25 T cell receptor beta chains sequenced from a single sample in a study of identical twins. TCRdb used MiXCR to reprocess the 5' RACE reads, holding one entry per CDR3 protein. The sample lists approximately 410,000 distinct CDR3 sequences, less than 20% seen once, with 9% to 15% in the top ten. Sequenced input: naive T cells sorted from blood. Every receptor here comes from a man aged 45 to 65 in good health.

The chain recombines TRBV3-1 with TRBJ1-4, with 7 positions matching TRBD1. Per the germline V gene, CDR1 is LGHDT and CDR2 is YNNKEL (reference sequence). The CDR3 covers 15 residues. The trim removed 2 bases at V and 5 bases at J, leaving 5 bases unmatched. CDR3 region: CASSQMTGKNEKLFF. The CDR3 nucleotides are TGTGCCAGCAGCCAAATGACAGGGAAAAATGAAAAACTGTTTTTT. Full variable domain (missing parts from reference TRBV3-1 and TRBJ1-4): DTAVSQTPKYLVTQMGNDKSIKCEQNLGHDTMYWYKQDSKKFLKIMFSYNNKELIINETVPNRFSPKSPDKAHLNLHINSLELGDSAVYFCASSQMTGKNEKLFFGSGTQLSVL.

The chain combines TRBV11-2 with TRBJ2-1, with 13 bases identical to TRBD2. Trimming cost V 5 bases and J 7 bases; bases outside gene matches: 17. CDR3 length equals 19 residues. Germline CDR1 reads SGHAT; CDR2 reads FQNNGV. CDR3 in amino acids: CASSPNKLGLAGVWNEQFF. CDR3 nucleotide sequence: TGTGCCAGCAGCCCTAATAAACTAGGACTAGCGGGAGTGTGGAATGAGCAGTTCTTC. Combining the CDR3 with reference TRBV11-2 and TRBJ2-1 gives the whole variable domain EAGVAQSPRYKIIEKRQSVAFWCNPISGHATLYWYQQILGQGPKLLIQFQNNGVVDDSQLPKDRFSAERLKGVDSTLKIQPAKLEDSAVYLCASSPNKLGLAGVWNEQFFGPGTRLTVL.

The count of this clonotype is one. The chain joins TRBV28 to TRBJ2-1, with 7 bases identical to TRBD2. J gave up 6 bases and V 6 bases, and 5 bases lay outside the gene matches. Per the germline V gene, CDR1 is MDHEN and CDR2 is SYDVKM. This CDR3 is built from 13 residues. The CDR3 loop is CASRISGGNEQFF. In DNA, the CDR3 is TGTGCCAGCAGAATCTCGGGGGGCAATGAGCAGTTCTTC. Variable domain in full (rest from reference TRBV28 and TRBJ2-1): DVKVTQSSRYLVKRTGEKVFLECVQDMDHENMFWYRQDPGLGLRLIYFSYDVKMKEKGDIPEGYSVSREKKERFSLILESASTNQTSMYLCASRISGGNEQFFGPGTRLTVL.

V usage is TRBV28 and J usage is TRBJ2-7; 7 bases align to TRBD1. The germline CDR1 and CDR2 sequences are MDHEN and SYDVKM. With 5 bases clipped from V and 1 base from J, the junction kept 5 bases outside the gene matches. The CDR3 contains 14 residues. CDR3 sequence: CASSPTGKSYEQYF. The CDR3 DNA is TGTGCCAGCAGTCCGACAGGGAAATCCTACGAGCAGTACTTC.

The rearrangement links TRBV3-1 to TRBJ2-7, with unresolved D. CDR3 length: 14 residues. The germline V and J ends were trimmed by 0 bases and 0 bases, with 6 bases remaining between them. The V gene's germline CDR1 is LGHDT and CDR2 YNNKEL (reference sequence). CDR3 amino acids: CASSQDWISYEQYF. CDR3 coding DNA: TGTGCCAGCAGCCAAGATTGGATCTCCTACGAGCAGTACTTC.

This clonotype was seen more than once but under ten times. This chain links TRBV7-2 with TRBJ1-2; 8 bases align to TRBD1. V was clipped by 2 bases and J by 4 bases; unmatched bases: 6. Germline CDR1 and CDR2: SGHTA and FQGNSA. The CDR3 sequence is 15 residues long. CDR3 loop: CASSLNGQGTYGYTF. In DNA form, the CDR3 reads TGTGCCAGCAGCTTAAATGGACAGGGAACCTATGGCTACACCTTC.

V gene TRBV20-1 combines with J gene TRBJ2-1, with 8 bases lining up with TRBD1. The germline V gene has CDR1 DFQATT and CDR2 SNEGSKA (reference sequence). V lost 6 bases and J lost 0; bases outside the gene matches: 16. This CDR3 contains 18 residues. The CDR3 sequence is CSALGRGLGGSSYNEQFF. The CDR3 DNA is TGCAGTGCCTTGGGCAGGGGGCTCGGGGGATCCTCCTACAATGAGCAGTTCTTC.

The rearrangement links TRBV7-6 to TRBJ2-1; D not resolved. Germline-derived CDR1 and CDR2 are SGHVS and FNYEAQ. The CDR3 spans 15 residues. V lost 5 bases to trimming and J lost 0 bases, with 11 bases between them. CDR3 protein: CASSPDFSSYNEQFF. The CDR3 DNA sequence: TGTGCCAGCAGCCCCGACTTCAGCTCCTACAATGAGCAGTTCTTC. The full variable domain, completed using reference TRBV7-6 and TRBJ2-1, is GAGVSQSPRYKVTKRGQDVALRCDPISGHVSLYWYRQALGQGPEFLTYFNYEAQQDKSGLPNDRFSAERPEGSISTLTIQRTEQRDSAMYRCASSPDFSSYNEQFFGPGTRLTVL.

This chain joins TRBV27 and TRBJ2-7; D might be TRBD1 or TRBD2, each matching 5 bases. Germline CDR1 is MNHEY and CDR2 is SMNVEV (reference sequence). V was pared by 4 bases and J by 3 bases, with 13 bases between. The CDR3 sequence is 14 residues long. CDR3 DNA sequence: TGTGCCAGCAGTTCCCCGGGACCGGGCTACGAGCAGTACTTC. This translates into CASSSPGPGYEQYF.

Note on this clonotype: Just one base apart from a much larger clone, this may be a read error. This chain uses TRBV4-2 with TRBJ2-7; a weak D match, TRBD2 (6 bases). Germline CDR1 is LGHNA and CDR2 is YNFKEQ. This CDR3 contains 16 residues. Trimming took off 4 bases at V and 1 base at J, with 17 bases between the two ends. The CDR3 sequence is CASSPGLGPLSYEQYF. In DNA, the CDR3 is TGTGCCAGCAGCCCGGGACTGGGCCCACTATCCTACGAGCAGTACTTC.

The chain recombines TRBV20-1 with TRBJ2-1; the D gene is possibly TRBD2 (6 bases). The CDR3 totals 16 residues. V was clipped by 5 bases and J by 0 bases, with 17 bases between them. Germline V gives CDR1 DFQATT, CDR2 SNEGSKA (reference sequence). The CDR3 DNA sequence: TGCAGTGCTCCAAAACCCGGAGGGTCCTCCTACAATGAGCAGTTCTTC. Protein sequence: CSAPKPGGSSYNEQFF.

The chain has TRBV5-1 and TRBJ2-1, with 8 positions matching TRBD2. Germline V lookup: CDR1 SGHRS, CDR2 YFSETQ. This CDR3 has 15 amino acids. Germline trimming cut 6 bases from V and 2 bases from J; bases unmatched to any gene: 7. The CDR3 coding sequence is TGCGCCAGCAACCCGGGGGGGACTACCTACAATGAGCAGTTCTTC. This encodes CASNPGGTTYNEQFF.

The sample holds a few counts of this clonotype. The rearrangement links TRBV4-1 to TRBJ2-1; TRBD2 matches 7 bases. Germline-derived CDR1 and CDR2 are MGHRA and YSYEKL. The CDR3 consists of 15 residues. The ends lost 0 bases at V and 6 bases at J; junction bases unmatched: 5. In nucleotides, the CDR3 is TGCGCCAGCAGCCAAGAAGGGAGGGTGGGCAATGAGCAGTTCTTC. Translated, it gives CASSQEGRVGNEQFF.

This chain uses TRBV6-1 with TRBJ2-7, with D unresolved. Germline V gene lookup returns CDR1 MNHNS and CDR2 SASEGT. V was clipped by 8 bases and J by 2 bases, with 13 bases between them. The CDR3 is 13 amino acids. The CDR3 loop is CASARPGTYEQYF. CDR3 DNA sequence: TGTGCCAGCGCTAGGCCAGGAACCTACGAGCAGTACTTC.

The CDR3 region has the DNA TGCGCCAGCAGCTTTTCAAGGGACTCATACAATGAGCAGTTCTTC. Amino acid sequence: CASSFSRDSYNEQFF. The rearrangement links TRBV5-1 to TRBJ2-1, with D possibly TRBD2 on 6 matching bases. The germline CDR1 and CDR2 sequences are SGHRS and YFSETQ. CDR3 length: 15 amino acids. V was pared by 2 bases and J by 4 bases, with 13 bases between. Drawing the rest from reference TRBV5-1 and TRBJ2-1, the complete variable domain is KAGVTQTPRYLIKTRGQQVTLSCSPISGHRSVSWYQQTPGQGLQFLFEYFSETQRNKGNFPGRFSGRQFSNSRSEMNVSTLELGDSALYLCASSFSRDSYNEQFFGPGTRLTVL.

The chain has TRBV4-2 and TRBJ2-5; 9 nucleotides agree with TRBD1. J was trimmed by 5 bases and V by 1 base; bases with no gene match: 5. The CDR3 extends over 15 amino acids. Germline values: CDR1 LGHNA, CDR2 YNFKEQ. As DNA, the CDR3 is TGTGCCAGCAGCCAAGTTACAGGGGGCTCGGAGACCCAGTACTTC. The encoded protein is CASSQVTGGSETQYF.

In its sample, this clonotype was seen many times. The rearrangement joins TRBV29-1 to TRBJ1-2; possible D gene TRBD1, 6 bases. CDR3 length: 12 amino acids. V shed 4 bases and J shed 8 bases, with 14 bases lying between them. Germline CDR1 reads SQVTM; CDR2 reads ANQGSEA. CDR3 bases: TGCAGCGTTGGGTTCGGGGGGCGCGGCTACACCTTC. This gives the protein CSVGFGGRGYTF. Based on the CDR3 plus reference TRBV29-1 and TRBJ1-2, the full variable domain is SAVISQKPSRDICQRGTSLTIQCQVDSQVTMMFWYRQQPGQSLTLIATANQGSEATYESGFVIDKFPISRPNLTFSTLTVSNMSPEDSSIYLCSVGFGGRGYTFGSGTRLTVV.

This clonotype was detected ten times or more. The rearrangement joins TRBV12-3 or TRBV12-4 to TRBJ2-3, with D unresolved. V shed 3 bases and J shed 6 bases, with 16 bases lying between them. This CDR3 comprises 15 residues. The CDR3 sequence: CASSFTDDALDTQYF. In nucleotides, the CDR3 is TGTGCCAGCAGTTTTACAGACGACGCGTTGGATACGCAGTATTTT.

This clonotype was found many times. The J gene is TRBJ2-3, the V gene TRBV12-3 or TRBV12-4; TRBD2 matches at 10 bases. Trimming at V came to 2 bases and at J to 1 base, leaving 0 bases not matched to a gene. The CDR3 is 15 residues long. The chain's CDR3 is CASSLTSGGTDTQYF. CDR3 nucleotides: TGTGCCAGCAGTTTAACTAGCGGGGGCACAGATACGCAGTATTTT.

The genes are TRBV12-3 or TRBV12-4 and TRBJ2-3; D is undetermined. CDR3 length equals 15 residues. Trimming pared 0 bases from V and 4 bases from J, leaving 11 bases between. The chain's CDR3 is CASSLAVGNADTQYF. CDR3 DNA: TGTGCCAGCAGTTTAGCGGTTGGGAACGCAGATACGCAGTATTTT.

This clonotype appeared a few times. V and J are TRBV5-1 and TRBJ2-1; no clear D. The V end was cut by 4 bases, the J end by 5 bases, with 13 bases between. The CDR3 is made up of 14 amino acids. Germline CDR1 reads SGHRS; CDR2 reads YFSETQ. In nucleotides, the CDR3 is TGCGCCAGCAGCGGAACCAGGAGCGACAATGAGCAGTTCTTC. Protein: CASSGTRSDNEQFF.

This clonotype has at least ten counts. The chain is built from TRBV5-1 and TRBJ2-4, with TRBD1 matching over 9 bases. The J segment lost 5 bases and the V segment lost 4 bases, leaving 4 bases of the junction unmatched. The germline V gene encodes CDR1 SGHRS and CDR2 YFSETQ. The CDR3 has 14 residues. The chain's CDR3 is CASSRGQGENIQYF. The DNA for the CDR3 is TGCGCCAGCAGCAGGGGACAGGGTGAAAACATTCAGTACTTC.

J is TRBJ1-3 and V is TRBV5-1; weak D call: TRBD1 (6 bases). CDR1 and CDR2 (germline): SGHRS, YFSETQ. The CDR3 length is 14 residues. With 4 bases removed from V and 8 bases from J, the gap between germline ends came to 16 bases. CDR3 loop: CASSPGDSVDTIYF. CDR3 bases: TGCGCCAGCAGCCCAGGGGACTCGGTGGACACCATATATTTT.

The chain joins TRBV27 to TRBJ1-1; 10 bases agree with TRBD1. This CDR3 comprises 18 residues. Germline assignment: CDR1 MNHEY and CDR2 SMNVEV (reference sequence). The ends lost 2 bases at V and 1 base at J; junction bases unmatched: 10. The CDR3 DNA follows: TGTGCCAGCAGTTTAAGCCAACGACAGGGGGCGAGGAACACTGAAGCTTTCTTT. The encoded protein is CASSLSQRQGARNTEAFF.

The V gene is TRBV7-9, the J gene TRBJ2-7, with TRBD2 identical over 7 bases. Germline assignment: CDR1 SEHNR and CDR2 FQNEAQ (reference sequence). The CDR3 has 15 residues. With 4 bases clipped from V and 3 bases from J, the junction kept 9 bases outside the gene matches. The DNA of the CDR3 is TGTGCCAGCAGCTCCGGGACTACCATTTACTACGAGCAGTACTTC. Protein sequence: CASSSGTTIYYEQYF.